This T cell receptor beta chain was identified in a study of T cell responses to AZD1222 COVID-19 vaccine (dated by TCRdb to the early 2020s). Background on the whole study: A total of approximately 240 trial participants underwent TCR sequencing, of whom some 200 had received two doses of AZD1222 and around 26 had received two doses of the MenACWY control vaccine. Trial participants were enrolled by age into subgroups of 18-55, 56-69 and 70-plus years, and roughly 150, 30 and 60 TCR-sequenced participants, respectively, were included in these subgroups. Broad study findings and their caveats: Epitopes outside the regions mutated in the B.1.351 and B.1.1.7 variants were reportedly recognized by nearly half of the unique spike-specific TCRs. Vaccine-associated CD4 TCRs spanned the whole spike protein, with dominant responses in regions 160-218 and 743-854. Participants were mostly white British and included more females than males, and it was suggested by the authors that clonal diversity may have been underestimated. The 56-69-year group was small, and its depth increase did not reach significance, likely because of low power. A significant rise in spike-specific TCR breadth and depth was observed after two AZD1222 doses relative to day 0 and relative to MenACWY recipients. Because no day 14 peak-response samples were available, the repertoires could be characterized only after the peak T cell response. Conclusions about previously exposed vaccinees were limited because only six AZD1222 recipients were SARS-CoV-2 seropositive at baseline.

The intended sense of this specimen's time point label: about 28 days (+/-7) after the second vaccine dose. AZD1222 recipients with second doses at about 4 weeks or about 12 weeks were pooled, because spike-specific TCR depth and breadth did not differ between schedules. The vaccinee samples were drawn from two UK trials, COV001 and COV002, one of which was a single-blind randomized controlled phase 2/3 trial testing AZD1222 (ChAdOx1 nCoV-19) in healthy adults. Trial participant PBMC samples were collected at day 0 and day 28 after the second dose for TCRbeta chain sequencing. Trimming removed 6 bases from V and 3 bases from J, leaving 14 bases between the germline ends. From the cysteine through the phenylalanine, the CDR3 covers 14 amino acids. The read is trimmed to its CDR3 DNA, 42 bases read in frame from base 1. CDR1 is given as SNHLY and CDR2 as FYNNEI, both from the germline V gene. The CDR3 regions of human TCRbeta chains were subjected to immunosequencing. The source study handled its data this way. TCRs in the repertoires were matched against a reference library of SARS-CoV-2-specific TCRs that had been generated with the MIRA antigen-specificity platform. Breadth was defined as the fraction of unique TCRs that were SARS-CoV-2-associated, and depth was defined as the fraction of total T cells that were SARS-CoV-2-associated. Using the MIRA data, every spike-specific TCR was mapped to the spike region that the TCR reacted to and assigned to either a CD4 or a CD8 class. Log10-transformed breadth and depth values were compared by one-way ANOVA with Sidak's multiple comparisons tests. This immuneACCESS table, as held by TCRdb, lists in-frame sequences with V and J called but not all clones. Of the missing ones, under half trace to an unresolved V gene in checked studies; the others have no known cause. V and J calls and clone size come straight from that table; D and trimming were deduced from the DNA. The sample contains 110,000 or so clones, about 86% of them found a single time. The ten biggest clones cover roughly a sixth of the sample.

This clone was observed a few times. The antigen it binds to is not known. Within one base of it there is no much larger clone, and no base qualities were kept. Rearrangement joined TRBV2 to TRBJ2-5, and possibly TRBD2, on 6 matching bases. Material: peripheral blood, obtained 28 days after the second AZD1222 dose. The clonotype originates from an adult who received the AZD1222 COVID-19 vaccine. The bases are TGTGCCAGCAGACCCATAGCGGCCAAAGAGACCCAGTACTTC. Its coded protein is CASRPIAAKETQYF.